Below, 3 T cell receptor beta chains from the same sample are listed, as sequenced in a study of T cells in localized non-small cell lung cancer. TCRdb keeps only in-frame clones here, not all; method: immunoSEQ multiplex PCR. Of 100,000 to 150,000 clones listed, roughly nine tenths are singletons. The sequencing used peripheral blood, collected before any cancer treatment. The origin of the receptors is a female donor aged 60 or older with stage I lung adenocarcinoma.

The chain's CDR3 is CASSLVLQGFNSPLHF. CDR3 sequence (DNA): TGCGCCAGCAGCTTGGTTCTGCAGGGTTTTAATTCACCCCTCCACTTT. This rearrangement joins TRBV5-1 to TRBJ1-6; D is possibly TRBD1 (5 bases). V was clipped by 0 bases and J by 6 bases, with 13 bases between them. Germline V CDR1 and CDR2: SGHRS, YFSETQ. The CDR3 runs to 16 residues.

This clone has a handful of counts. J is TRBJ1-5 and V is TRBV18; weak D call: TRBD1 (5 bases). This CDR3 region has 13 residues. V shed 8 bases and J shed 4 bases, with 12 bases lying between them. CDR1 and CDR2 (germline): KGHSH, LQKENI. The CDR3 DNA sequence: TGTGCCAGCGCATCGACAGATAATCAGCCCCAGCATTTT. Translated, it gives CASASTDNQPQHF.

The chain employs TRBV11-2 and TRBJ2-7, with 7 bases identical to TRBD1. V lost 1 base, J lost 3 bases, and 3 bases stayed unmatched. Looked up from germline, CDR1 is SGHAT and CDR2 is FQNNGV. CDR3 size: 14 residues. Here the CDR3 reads CASSLAGTDYEQYF. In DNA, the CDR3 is TGTGCCAGCAGCTTAGCCGGGACAGACTACGAGCAGTACTTC.